The next 15 T cell receptor beta chains were all read from a single sample in a study of blood T cells in healthy people across ages. The second PCR ran roughly 7 to 11 cycles with a sample-barcoded 5' primer and J-beta primers. TCRdb ran MiXCR on the 5' RACE reads and lists one entry per CDR3 protein. The sample includes 450,000 to 700,000 distinct CDR3 sequences, approximately 27% of them seen just once. The sequenced sample was blood. The origin of the receptors is a woman between 65 and 79 years old in good health.

This clonotype came up a few times. The rearrangement links TRBV6-5 to TRBJ2-7; 9 bases agree with TRBD2. After removal of 4 bases from V and 9 bases from J, the junction contained 7 bases not matched to a gene. Germline V gene lookup returns CDR1 MNHEY and CDR2 SVGAGI. The CDR3 contains 13 residues. The CDR3 sequence is CASSSAGGRGQYF. CDR3 bases: TGTGCCAGCAGTTCCGCGGGGGGGCGGGGGCAGTACTTC.

This clonotype was detected a few times. J is TRBJ2-5 and V is TRBV5-4; possible D gene TRBD2, 5 bases. Trimming stripped 4 bases from V and 4 bases from J, with 17 bases between. The CDR3 contains 15 residues. Germline V CDR1 and CDR2: SGHNT, YYREEE (reference sequence). The CDR3 coding sequence is TGTGCCAGCAGCGCCATTGCGGGTCGGGGAGAGACCCAGTACTTC. It codes for CASSAIAGRGETQYF.

This chain joins TRBV7-3 and TRBJ2-3; the match to TRBD2 covers 11 bases. Germline CDR1 and CDR2: SGHTA and FQGTGA. There are 18 residues in the CDR3. J lost 0 bases, V lost 2 bases, and 7 bases had no gene match. The CDR3 region is CASSLSPTSGGSTDTQYF. For the CDR3, the DNA is TGTGCCAGCAGCTTATCCCCAACTAGCGGGGGTAGCACAGATACGCAGTATTTT.

The table lists this clonotype with a few counts. V and J are TRBV5-1 and TRBJ2-7; 12 bases map to TRBD1. Germline assignment: CDR1 SGHRS and CDR2 YFSETQ. There are 14 residues in the CDR3. V shed 4 bases, J shed 6 bases, and the junction held 5 bases outside the gene matches. The CDR3 DNA is TGCGCCAGCAGCCAGGGACAGGGGGCGGGCGAGCAGTACTTC. Translated: CASSQGQGAGEQYF.

V gene TRBV29-1 combines with J gene TRBJ1-2, with D possibly TRBD1 on 5 matching bases. The germline V gene encodes CDR1 SQVTM and CDR2 ANQGSEA. The V end was cut by 6 bases, the J end by 4 bases, with 21 bases between. This CDR3 contains 15 residues. The CDR3 here is CSVLLFGGTAYGYTF. The CDR3 coding sequence is TGCAGCGTCCTGTTATTTGGGGGGACCGCCTATGGCTACACCTTC.

This clonotype was observed a few times. The chain uses TRBV20-1 and TRBJ1-2, with a possible D match to TRBD1 (6 bases). Looked up from germline, CDR1 is DFQATT and CDR2 is SNEGSKA (reference sequence). Trimming pared 3 bases from V and 4 bases from J, leaving 12 bases between. The CDR3 has 13 residues. This chain's CDR3 is CSASSDRVYGYTF. Written as DNA, the CDR3 is TGCAGTGCTAGCTCGGACAGAGTCTATGGCTACACCTTC.

This chain connects TRBV11-2 to TRBJ2-5, with D unresolved. The CDR3 runs 12 residues. Trimming left V 0 bases short and J 6 bases short, with 5 bases between. Germline loops: CDR1 SGHAT, CDR2 FQNNGV. DNA for the CDR3: TGTGCCAGCAGCTTAGAGGGCCAGACCCAGTACTTC. It codes for CASSLEGQTQYF.

This clonotype has only a few counts. The chain has TRBV7-9 and TRBJ2-5, with D perhaps TRBD1 (5 bases). Germline lookup yields CDR1 SEHNR and CDR2 FQNEAQ (reference sequence). Trimming cost V 5 bases and J 1 base, with 11 bases left between them. CDR3 length: 14 amino acids. The CDR3 coding sequence is TGTGCCAGCAGCGCCCGACAGTCCCAAGAGACCCAGTACTTC. Translation gives CASSARQSQETQYF.

This chain links TRBV5-1 with TRBJ2-5; D not resolved. V was pared by 0 bases and J by 5 bases, with 8 bases between. Germline CDR1 is SGHRS and CDR2 is YFSETQ. CDR3 length equals 13 residues. The CDR3 sequence: CASSLGPVETQYF. CDR3 nucleotide sequence: TGCGCCAGCAGCTTGGGGCCTGTGGAGACCCAGTACTTC.

This chain uses TRBV4-3 with TRBJ2-6; D perhaps matches TRBD1 (6 bases). The germline V and J ends were trimmed by 4 bases and 0 bases, with 7 bases remaining between them. CDR3 length: 15 amino acids. Germline lookup yields CDR1 LGHNA and CDR2 YSLEER. The CDR3 DNA sequence: TGCGCCAGCAGCCCCAGGGGCTCTGGGGCCAACGTCCTGACTTTC. Its protein is CASSPRGSGANVLTF.

The rearrangement links TRBV7-2 to TRBJ2-5; 9 nucleotides align to TRBD2. The J call may be mistaken, given a closer DNA end match to TRBJ2-7. CDR1 and CDR2 from the germline V gene are SGHTA and FQGNSA. The length of the CDR3 is 15 residues. The CDR3 DNA sequence: TGTGCCAGCAGCTTAGTAAAGCGGGGGGATTACGAGCAGTACTTC. It translates to CASSLVKRGDYEQYF.

This clonotype has only a few counts. CDR3 amino acids: CASSYSSGGSTDTQYF. DNA for the CDR3: TGTGCCAGCAGTTACTCGTCCGGGGGAAGCACAGATACGCAGTATTTT. The J gene is TRBJ2-3, the V gene TRBV6-2 or TRBV6-3; D perhaps matches TRBD2 (6 bases). The CDR3 is 16 residues long. The ends were cut back, 0 bases at V and 0 bases at J, with 10 bases in the middle. Germline V gives CDR1 MNHEY, CDR2 SVGEGT.

This clonotype showed up just a few times. The chain links TRBV6-1 to TRBJ2-7; no clear D gene. The germline CDR1 and CDR2 sequences are MNHNS and SASEGT. Trimming took 7 bases from V and 0 from J, leaving 13 bases between them. This CDR3 is 14 amino acids long. The CDR3 here is CASTPMGGSYEQYF. In nucleotides, the CDR3 is TGTGCCAGCACCCCCATGGGCGGCTCCTACGAGCAGTACTTC.

The CDR3 is CASSWRQGGNTIYF. CDR3 nucleotides: TGTGCCAGCAGCTGGCGACAGGGTGGAAACACCATATATTTT. The chain recombines TRBV13 with TRBJ1-3, with TRBD1 matching 7 bases. V was clipped by 4 bases and J by 3 bases; unmatched bases: 3. This CDR3 is 14 amino acids long. CDR1 and CDR2 from the germline V gene are PRHDT and FYEKMQ (reference sequence).

V is TRBV7-2 and J is TRBJ1-5; no definite D call. Germline V gives CDR1 SGHTA, CDR2 FQGNSA. The CDR3 is 14 amino acids. V dropped 2 bases and J dropped 5 bases, with 10 bases sitting between them. This CDR3 reads CASSLLQSDQPQHF. CDR3 DNA: TGTGCCAGCAGCTTATTACAGAGTGATCAGCCCCAGCATTTT.